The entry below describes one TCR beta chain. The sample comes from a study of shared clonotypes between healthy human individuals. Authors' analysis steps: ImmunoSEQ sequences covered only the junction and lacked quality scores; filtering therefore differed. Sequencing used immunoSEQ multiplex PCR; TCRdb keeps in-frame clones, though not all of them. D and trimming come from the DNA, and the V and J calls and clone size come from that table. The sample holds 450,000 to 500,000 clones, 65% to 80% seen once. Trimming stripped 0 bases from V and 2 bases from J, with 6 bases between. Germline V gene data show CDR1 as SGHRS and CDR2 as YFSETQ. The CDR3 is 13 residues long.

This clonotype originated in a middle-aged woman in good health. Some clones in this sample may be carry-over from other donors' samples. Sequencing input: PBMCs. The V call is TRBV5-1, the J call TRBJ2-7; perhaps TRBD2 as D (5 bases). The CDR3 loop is CASSLAGTYEQYF. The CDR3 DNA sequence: TGCGCCAGCAGCTTGGCCGGGACCTACGAGCAGTACTTC. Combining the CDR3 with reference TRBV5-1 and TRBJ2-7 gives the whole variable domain KAGVTQTPRYLIKTRGQQVTLSCSPISGHRSVSWYQQTPGQGLQFLFEYFSETQRNKGNFPGRFSGRQFSNSRSEMNVSTLELGDSALYLCASSLAGTYEQYFGPGTRLTVT.